These T cell receptor beta chains were read from a single sample in a study of T cell responses to AZD1222 COVID-19 vaccine. TCRdb's table, derived via immunoSEQ multiplex PCR, lists solely in-frame clones and lacks some. The repertoire has 150,000 to 200,000 clones, 87% of them found once; the top ten carry 2.5% to 3%. The sequencing used peripheral blood, collected on day 0 of MenACWY control vaccination. The receptor set was obtained from an adult in good health. Both conserved end residues are part of each CDR3. A D gene is named only where the DNA matches it firmly. Clone size is shown for a subset of rows, as once, few, many or a class of expanded clone.

clone_size j_call d_call cdr3_length v_call cdr3_nt cdr3_aa
- TRBJ1-1 - 13 TRBV5-4 TGTGCCAGCAGCTTGGGTGGGAACCTAGGAGCTTTCTTT CASSLGGNLGAFF
- TRBJ1-1 - 10 TRBV29-1 TGCTGCGGACAGAACACTGAAGCTTTCTTT CCGQNTEAFF
- TRBJ1-2 - 11 TRBV18 TGTGCCAGCTCACTTGCGGAGGTCTACACCTTC CASSLAEVYTF
- TRBJ2-1 - 12 TRBV9 TGTGCCAGCAGCGCGTCGAGGGATGAGCAGTTCTTC CASSASRDEQFF
- TRBJ2-1 - 15 TRBV18 TGTGCCAGCTCACCCGGCGAGGGGTCCTACAATGAGCAGTTCTTC CASSPGEGSYNEQFF
- TRBJ1-3 - 16 TRBV7-6 TGTGCCAGCAGCTTATCAACAGGGCTCTCTGGAAACACCATATATTTT CASSLSTGLSGNTIYF
once TRBJ1-2 TRBD1 15 TRBV18 TGTGCCAGCTCACCGGAGGGGACAGGTTCGGTAGGCTACACCTTC CASSPEGTGSVGYTF
once TRBJ1-1 - 13 TRBV28 TGTGCCAGCTGGGCGACTATGAACACTGAAGCTTTCTTT CASWATMNTEAFF
- TRBJ2-6 - 15 TRBV19 TGTGCCAGTAGTTTAAGTTTCTCTGGGGCCAACGTCCTGACTTTC CASSLSFSGANVLTF
- TRBJ2-3 - 15 TRBV7-3 TGTGCCAGCAGCTGGGGTGGTCCCAGCACAGATACGCAGTATTTT CASSWGGPSTDTQYF
- TRBJ2-3 - 16 TRBV7-2 TGTGCCAGCAGCTTAGTACCCGGGGGAAGCACAGATACGCAGTATTTT CASSLVPGGSTDTQYF
- TRBJ2-3 - 15 TRBV7-8 TGTGCCAGCAGTTACGGGACAAGCCGCACAGATACGCAGTATTTT CASSYGTSRTDTQYF
- TRBJ1-1 - 14 TRBV28 TGTGCCAGCAGTTGGGTGAACATGAACACTGAAGCTTTCTTT CASSWVNMNTEAFF
- TRBJ1-3 - 15 TRBV19 TGTGCCAGTAGTATAGGACAGATGGCTGGAAACACCATATATTTT CASSIGQMAGNTIYF
- TRBJ1-5 - 14 TRBV5-6 TGTGCCAGCAGCTTGGGTACGGGGGTTCCGCCCCAGCATTTT CASSLGTGVPPQHF
- TRBJ1-2 - 14 TRBV9 TGTGCCAGCGCATACAGTTTCCTTTCGGATGGCTACACCTTC CASAYSFLSDGYTF
- TRBJ2-5 - 14 TRBV27 TGTGCCAGCAGTTCGACCGGGCAACGAGAGACCCAGTACTTC CASSSTGQRETQYF
- TRBJ1-4 - 17 TRBV5-8 TGTGCCAGCAGCTTGATGCTCCAGGGGCTTACTAATGAAAAACTGTTTTTT CASSLMLQGLTNEKLFF
- TRBJ1-2 - 15 TRBV27 TGTGCCAGCAGTTCGACCGGGTTGGCTAACTATGGCTACACCTTC CASSSTGLANYGYTF
- TRBJ1-1 - 13 TRBV19 TGTGCCAGTAGTATAGGAGGGGAAAGGGGAGCTTTCTTT CASSIGGERGAFF
once TRBJ2-3 TRBD1 14 TRBV19 TGTGCCAGTAGTATTGGACAGGGGGCTGATACGCAGTATTTT CASSIGQGADTQYF
- TRBJ2-3 TRBD2 17 TRBV19 TGTGCCAGTAGCCCTGGGACTAGCGGGATGTCATCAGATACGCAGTATTTT CASSPGTSGMSSDTQYF